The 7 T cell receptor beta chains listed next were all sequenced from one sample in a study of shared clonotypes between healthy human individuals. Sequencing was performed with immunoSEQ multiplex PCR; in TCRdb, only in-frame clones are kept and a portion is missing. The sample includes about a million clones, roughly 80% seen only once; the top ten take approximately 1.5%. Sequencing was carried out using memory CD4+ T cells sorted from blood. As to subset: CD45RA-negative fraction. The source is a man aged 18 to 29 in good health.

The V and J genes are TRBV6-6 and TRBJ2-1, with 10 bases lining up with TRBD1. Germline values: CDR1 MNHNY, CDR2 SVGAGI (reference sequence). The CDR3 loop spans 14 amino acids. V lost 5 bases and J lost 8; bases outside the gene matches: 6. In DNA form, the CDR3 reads TGTGCCAGCAGTCGGACAGGGGGAATCGATGAGCAGTTCTTC. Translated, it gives CASSRTGGIDEQFF.

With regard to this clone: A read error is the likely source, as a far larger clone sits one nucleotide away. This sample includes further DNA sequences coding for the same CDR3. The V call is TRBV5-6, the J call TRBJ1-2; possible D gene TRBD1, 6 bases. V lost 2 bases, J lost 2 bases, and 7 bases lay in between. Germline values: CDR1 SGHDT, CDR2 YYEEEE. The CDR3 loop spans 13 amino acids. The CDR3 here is CASSLGQNYGYTF. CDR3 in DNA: TGTGCCAGCAGCTTAGGACAGAACTATGGCTACACCTTC.

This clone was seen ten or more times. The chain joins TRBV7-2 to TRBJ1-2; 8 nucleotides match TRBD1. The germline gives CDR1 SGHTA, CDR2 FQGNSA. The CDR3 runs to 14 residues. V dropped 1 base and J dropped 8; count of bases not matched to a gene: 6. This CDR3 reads CASSLDQGAQGYTF. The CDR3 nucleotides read TGTGCCAGCAGCTTAGATCAGGGGGCGCAAGGCTACACCTTC.

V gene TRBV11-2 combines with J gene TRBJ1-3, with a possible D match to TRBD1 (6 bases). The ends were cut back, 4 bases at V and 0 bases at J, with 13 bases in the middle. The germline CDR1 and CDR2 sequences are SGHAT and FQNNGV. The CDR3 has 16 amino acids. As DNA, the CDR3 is TGTGCCAGCAGCTCCATACAGGGAAGCTCTGGAAACACCATATATTTT. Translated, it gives CASSSIQGSSGNTIYF.

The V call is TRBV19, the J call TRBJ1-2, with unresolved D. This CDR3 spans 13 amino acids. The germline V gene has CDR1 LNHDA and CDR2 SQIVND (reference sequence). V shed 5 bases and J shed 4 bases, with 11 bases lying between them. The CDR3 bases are TGTGCCAGTAGTGTGGAGATGGGCTATGGCTACACCTTC. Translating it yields CASSVEMGYGYTF.

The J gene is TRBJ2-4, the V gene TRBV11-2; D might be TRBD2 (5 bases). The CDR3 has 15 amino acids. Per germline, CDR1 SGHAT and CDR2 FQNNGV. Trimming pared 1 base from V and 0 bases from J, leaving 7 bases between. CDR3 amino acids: CASSLVRVAKNIQYF. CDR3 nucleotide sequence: TGTGCCAGCAGCTTAGTGAGGGTAGCCAAAAACATTCAGTACTTC.

CDR3 in DNA: TGCGCCAGCAGCTTGTACACGGACAGGGGGAGCGAGCAGTACTTC. Amino acids: CASSLYTDRGSEQYF. This sequence joins TRBV5-1 and TRBJ2-7; 10 bases match TRBD1. Unmatched junction bases numbered 7, after V lost 1 base and J lost 6 bases. Germline CDR1 is SGHRS and CDR2 is YFSETQ. CDR3 length: 15 amino acids.